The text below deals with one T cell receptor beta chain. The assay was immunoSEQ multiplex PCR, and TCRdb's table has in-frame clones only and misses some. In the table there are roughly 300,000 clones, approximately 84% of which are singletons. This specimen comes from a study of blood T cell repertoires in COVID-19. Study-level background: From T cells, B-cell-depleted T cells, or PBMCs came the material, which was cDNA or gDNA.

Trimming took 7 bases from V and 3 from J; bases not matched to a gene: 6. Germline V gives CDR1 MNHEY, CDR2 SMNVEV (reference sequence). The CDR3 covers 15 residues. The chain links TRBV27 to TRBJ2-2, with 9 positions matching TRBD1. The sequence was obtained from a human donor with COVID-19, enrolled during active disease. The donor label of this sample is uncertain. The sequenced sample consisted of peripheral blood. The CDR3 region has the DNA TGTGCCAGCACCCCGGGACAGGGACACACCGGGGAGCTGTTTTTT. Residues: CASTPGQGHTGELFF.